This TCR beta chain is drawn from a study of T cell repertoires in cytomegalovirus infection. Study-level background: An indication of both CMV infection and matching HLA type came from public TCR beta signatures.

CDR3 size: 15 residues. V lost 5 bases and J lost 6, with 17 bases in between. Germline CDR1 MNHNS, CDR2 SASEGT. Study-level results: Cumulated frequencies of public TCR beta families served to identify carriers of CMV plus the relevant HLA. Clonotypes of TCR beta that were HLA-C-restricted and CMV-specific dominated the ex vivo response.

In regard to this clonotype: Its antigen is as yet unknown.

MiXCR was run by TCRdb on the reads, yielding one entry per CDR3 protein. The sample contains some 280,000 distinct CDR3 sequences, around 13% of which appear only once. The chain uses TRBV6-1 and TRBJ1-5; perhaps TRBD1 as D (6 bases). Material: PBMCs. This clonotype was obtained from a human donor in good health (CMV status not recorded). Some clones in this sample may be carry-over from other donors' samples. The DNA for the CDR3 is TGTGCCAGCAGTAAAAGGGACCCCAGGGGTCAGCCCCAGCATTTT. Translating it yields CASSKRDPRGQPQHF.